This T cell receptor (beta chain) was obtained from a study of human T cells and chemical hapten exposure. Unique molecular identifiers were affixed to discrete cDNA molecules within the library. MiXCR, run by TCRdb on the RACE reads, gives a single entry per CDR3 protein. Of 300,000 to 450,000 distinct CDR3 sequences listed, more than 4.5% were seen once; the top ten hold around 2.6%. This sample's time point: pre-sensitization, week 0. The treatment is: therapeutic diphenylcyclopropenone sensitization with weekly scalp DPC. Unseparated into fractions, whole blood served as the source from which total RNA was extracted. V trimming: 4 bases; J trimming: 10 bases; junction bases outside the gene matches: 9. Germline lookup yields CDR1 MNHNS and CDR2 SASEGT. The CDR3 covers 15 residues.

The source is a woman aged 45-65 years with alopecia areata. Some clones in this sample may be carry-over from other donors' samples. The chain links TRBV6-1 to TRBJ1-6, with 8 positions matching TRBD1. The starting material was whole blood, obtained in connection with sensitization to the hapten diphenylcyclopropenone (DPC). CDR3 sequence: CASSGDRQGRSPLHF. DNA of the CDR3: TGTGCCAGCAGTGGGGACCGACAGGGGAGGTCACCCCTCCACTTT.